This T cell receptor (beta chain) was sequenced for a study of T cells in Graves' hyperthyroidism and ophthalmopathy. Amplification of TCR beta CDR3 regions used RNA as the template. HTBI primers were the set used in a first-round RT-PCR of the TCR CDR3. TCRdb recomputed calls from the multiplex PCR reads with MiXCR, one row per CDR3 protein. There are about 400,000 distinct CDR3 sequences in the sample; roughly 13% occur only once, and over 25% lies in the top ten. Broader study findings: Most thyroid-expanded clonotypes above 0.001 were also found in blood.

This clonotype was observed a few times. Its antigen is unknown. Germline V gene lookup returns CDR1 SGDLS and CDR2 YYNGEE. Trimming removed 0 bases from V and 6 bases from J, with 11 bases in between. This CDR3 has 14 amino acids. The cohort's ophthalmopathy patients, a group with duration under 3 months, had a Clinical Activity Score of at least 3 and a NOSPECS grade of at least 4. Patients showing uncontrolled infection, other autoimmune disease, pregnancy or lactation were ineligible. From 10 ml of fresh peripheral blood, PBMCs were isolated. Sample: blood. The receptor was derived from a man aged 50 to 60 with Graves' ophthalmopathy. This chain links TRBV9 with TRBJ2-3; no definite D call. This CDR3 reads CASSVVPSLDTQYF. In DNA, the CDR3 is TGTGCCAGCAGCGTAGTGCCCTCGTTGGATACGCAGTATTTT.